These 3 T cell receptor beta chains were sequenced from one sample in a study of T cell repertoires in cytomegalovirus infection. One entry per CDR3 protein results from TCRdb running MiXCR on the reads. Of roughly 920,000 distinct CDR3 sequences listed, around 31% are singletons. Their antigens remain unidentified. The sequences come from cultured CD8+ T cells from PBMCs, collected from culture after CMV antigen stimulation. All receptors come from a human donor in good health (CMV status not recorded). Some clones in this sample may be carry-over from other donors' samples.

V gene TRBV7-9 combines with J gene TRBJ1-2; D is unresolved. In germline, CDR1 is SEHNR, CDR2 FQNEAQ (reference sequence). Deletions cut 4 bases from V and 3 bases from J, with 6 bases between. This CDR3 region has 12 residues. The CDR3 loop is CASSSVDYGYTF. CDR3 sequence (DNA): TGTGCCAGCAGCTCAGTAGACTATGGCTACACCTTC.

There are many counts of this clonotype. The V call is TRBV7-8, the J call TRBJ2-1, with unresolved D. The CDR3 covers 16 residues. Germline loops: CDR1 SGHVS, CDR2 FQNEAQ. Trimming removed 5 bases from V and 2 bases from J, with 16 bases in between. The CDR3 DNA follows: TGTGCCAGCAGCACCGGAAGGAGTCTTACCTACAATGAGCAGTTCTTC. The encoded protein is CASSTGRSLTYNEQFF.

A single count supports this clonotype. The rearrangement links TRBV19 to TRBJ1-2; D may be TRBD1 (5 bases). This CDR3 comprises 12 residues. Germline V gives CDR1 LNHDA, CDR2 SQIVND (reference sequence). Trimming took off 9 bases at V and 6 bases at J, with 14 bases between the two ends. CDR3 nucleotide sequence: TGTGCCAGCGGAAACAGGACCCATGGCTACACCTTC. It translates to CASGNRTHGYTF.